The clone carrying this T cell receptor beta chain was counted only a few times. For repertoire sequencing, the TCR beta CDR3 regions were amplified from RNA transcripts. Amplification began with first-round RT-PCR using HTBI primers, then second-round multiplex PCR was performed. MiXCR, applied by TCRdb to the multiplex PCR reads, yields one record per CDR3 protein. The data contain about 620,000 distinct CDR3 sequences, approximately 22% of them seen just once; the ten biggest clones take up roughly 7.4%. The data belong to a study of Graves' ophthalmopathy and Graves' hyperthyroidism. The wider study: Peripheral blood was collected at initial diagnosis, before any treatment.

The CDR3 spans 19 residues. V shed 2 bases and J shed 0 bases, with 22 bases lying between them. Germline-derived CDR1 and CDR2 are LGHDT and YNNKEL (reference sequence). Newly diagnosed, the hyperthyroidism patients had under 2 months' duration and were aged 18 to 65. Uncontrolled infections, pregnancy, lactation or other autoimmune diseases led to patient exclusion. The diagnosis was founded upon clinical symptoms, serum thyroxine, TRAb, thyroid ultrasound and orbital computed tomography. The sample consisted of peripheral blood. This TCR came from a woman aged 18-29 years with stable Graves' hyperthyroidism. Some clones in this sample may be carry-over from other donors' samples. The rearrangement joins TRBV3-1 to TRBJ1-2, with D unclear. As DNA, the CDR3 is TGTGCCAGCAGCCAATTTCACCCCTCCCTAACTGGTGCTAACTATGGCTACACCTTC. As protein: CASSQFHPSLTGANYGYTF.